Below, one T cell receptor beta chain is given with its context. Germline V gives CDR1 SQVTM, CDR2 ANQGSEA. The CDR3 sequence is 14 residues long. V lost 7 bases, J lost 3 bases, and 19 bases lay in between. This specimen comes from a study of control samples from healthy donors and cancer patients. Method: immunoSEQ multiplex PCR; TCRdb's copy keeps in-frame clones and lacks some. The sample lists more than 120,000 clones, more than 85% seen once, with about 3.2% in the top ten. The sequenced sample consisted of blood. This chain links TRBV29-1 with TRBJ2-7, with D perhaps given as TRBD1 or TRBD2 (6 bases each). The receptor's source is a man in his thirties or forties in good health. CDR3 coding DNA: TGCAGCGCCGCCGGGACACAGGAGGGCTACGAGCAGTACTTC. Translation gives CSAAGTQEGYEQYF.